This T cell receptor (beta chain) was sequenced during a study of cytomegalovirus exposure and HLA in healthy donors. It was with 60 Vbeta and 13 Jbeta primers that the PCR ran. The data were produced by immunoSEQ multiplex PCR, yet TCRdb's version contains in-frame clones alone and is incomplete. The sample yields under 200,000 clones, 75% to 85% seen once. J lost 0 bases, V lost 2 bases, and 7 bases had no gene match. The CDR3 spans 16 residues. CDR1 is KGHSH, CDR2 LQKENI, per germline. Study-level points and caveats: More clonal expansion characterized HLA-associated TCR beta chains than equally common others in a later analysis.

Worth noting for this clone: The antigen is undetermined.

The source is a woman in her late teens or twenties in good health and CMV-seronegative. Sequenced: PBMCs. The V and J genes are TRBV18 and TRBJ2-7, with 7 bases aligning to TRBD1. The CDR3 loop reads CASSPLATGVSYEQYF. CDR3 nucleotide sequence: TGTGCCAGCTCACCATTGGCAACAGGGGTCTCCTACGAGCAGTACTTC.